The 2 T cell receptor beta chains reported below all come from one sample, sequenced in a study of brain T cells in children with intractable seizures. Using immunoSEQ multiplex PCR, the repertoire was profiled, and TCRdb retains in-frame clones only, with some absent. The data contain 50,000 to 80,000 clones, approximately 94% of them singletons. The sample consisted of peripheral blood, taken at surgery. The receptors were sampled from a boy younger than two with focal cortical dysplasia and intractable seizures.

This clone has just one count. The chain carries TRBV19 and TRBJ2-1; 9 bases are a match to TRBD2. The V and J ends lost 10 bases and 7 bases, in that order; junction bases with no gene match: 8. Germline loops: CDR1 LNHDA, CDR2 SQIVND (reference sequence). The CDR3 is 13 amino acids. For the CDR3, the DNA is TGTGCCACCGCTATAGCGGGAGTGAATGAGCAGTTCTTC. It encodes CATAIAGVNEQFF.

CDR3 amino acids: CASSPGNTEAFF. The CDR3, as DNA: TGTGCCAGTAGTCCGGGGAACACTGAAGCTTTCTTT. The chain employs TRBV19 and TRBJ1-1; D remains ambiguous. Germline CDR1 and CDR2: LNHDA and SQIVND (reference sequence). The CDR3 extends over 12 amino acids. V shed 5 bases and J shed 1 base, with 5 bases lying between them. The whole variable domain, filled in from reference TRBV19 and TRBJ1-1, reads DGGITQSPKYLFRKEGQNVTLSCEQNLNHDAMYWYRQDPGQGLRLIYYSQIVNDFQKGDIAEGYSVSREKKESFPLTVTSAQKNPTAFYLCASSPGNTEAFFGQGTRLTVV.